Detailed here is one T cell receptor beta chain. No antigen is known for it. This sample is part of a study of shared clonotypes between healthy human individuals. Findings and limits, study-wide: Investigators collected only blood, and repertoires in tissues likely differ.

Those who donated, Caucasian adults without exception, all lived in Nashville, Tennessee. Splitting the CD4+ cells yielded a CD45RA+ naive subset and a CD45RA-negative memory subset. Germline CDR1 is SGHTA and CDR2 is FQGNSA. The CDR3 extends over 13 amino acids. Methods used by the authors: For the immunoSEQ data, sequences were junction-only without quality scores, so filtering differed. Assay used: immunoSEQ multiplex PCR; TCRdb lists only in-frame clones, some missing. V and J calls and clone size are copied from that table; D and trimming were computed from the DNA. The sample includes 1.5 million to 1.9 million clones, roughly 98% of them seen just once.

Source material: naive CD4+ T cells sorted from blood. Subset of the sample: CD45RA+ positively selected. The clonotype originates from a man under 40 in good health. The V gene is TRBV7-2, the J gene TRBJ2-2, with no clear D. The CDR3 DNA reads TGTGCATCGGGCAGGCTCCTAACCGGGGAGCTGTTTTTT. It yields the protein CASGRLLTGELFF.